This T cell receptor (beta chain) is drawn from a study of blood T cell repertoires in COVID-19. The data were produced by immunoSEQ multiplex PCR, yet TCRdb's version contains in-frame clones alone and is incomplete. The sample lists a few hundred thousand clones, approximately 88% occurring once. V lost 2 bases, J lost 6 bases, and 9 bases lay in between. From germline, CDR1 is SGHRS and CDR2 YFSETQ. This CDR3 spans 13 amino acids. The sequenced sample was peripheral blood. The receptor was isolated from a woman under 40 who had recovered from COVID-19. The chain recombines TRBV5-1 with TRBJ1-5; D is perhaps TRBD1 (5 bases). This chain's CDR3 is CASSLTGGQPQHF. The DNA of the CDR3 is TGCGCCAGCAGCTTAACGGGGGGTCAGCCCCAGCATTTT. Based on the CDR3 plus reference TRBV5-1 and TRBJ1-5, the full variable domain is KAGVTQTPRYLIKTRGQQVTLSCSPISGHRSVSWYQQTPGQGLQFLFEYFSETQRNKGNFPGRFSGRQFSNSRSEMNVSTLELGDSALYLCASSLTGGQPQHFGDGTRLSIL.